Sequencing of this TCR beta chain was carried out in a study of T cells in Graves' hyperthyroidism and ophthalmopathy. This clonotype was counted ten times or more. Template material for amplifying TCR beta CDR3 regions consisted of RNA transcripts. HTBI primers drove first-round RT-PCR of the TCR CDR3. Each CDR3 protein is one row after TCRdb ran MiXCR on the multiplex PCR reads. Among 350,000 to 500,000 distinct CDR3 sequences, roughly 13% were seen once, and the ten largest hold around 5.3%. Diagnoses rested on clinical symptoms, serum thyroxine and TRAb, thyroid ultrasound and orbital computed tomography. Germline CDR1 reads MDHEN; CDR2 reads SYDVKM. The CDR3 is 12 residues long. V dropped 5 bases and J dropped 7 bases, with 11 bases sitting between them.

This TCR came from a woman aged 18 to 35 with Graves' hyperthyroidism. The chain carries TRBV28 and TRBJ1-2; D not resolved. Sequenced sample: blood. Written as DNA, the CDR3 is TGTGCCAGCAGTCCCCCGGCTGGTGGCTACACCTTC. This sequence encodes CASSPPAGGYTF.